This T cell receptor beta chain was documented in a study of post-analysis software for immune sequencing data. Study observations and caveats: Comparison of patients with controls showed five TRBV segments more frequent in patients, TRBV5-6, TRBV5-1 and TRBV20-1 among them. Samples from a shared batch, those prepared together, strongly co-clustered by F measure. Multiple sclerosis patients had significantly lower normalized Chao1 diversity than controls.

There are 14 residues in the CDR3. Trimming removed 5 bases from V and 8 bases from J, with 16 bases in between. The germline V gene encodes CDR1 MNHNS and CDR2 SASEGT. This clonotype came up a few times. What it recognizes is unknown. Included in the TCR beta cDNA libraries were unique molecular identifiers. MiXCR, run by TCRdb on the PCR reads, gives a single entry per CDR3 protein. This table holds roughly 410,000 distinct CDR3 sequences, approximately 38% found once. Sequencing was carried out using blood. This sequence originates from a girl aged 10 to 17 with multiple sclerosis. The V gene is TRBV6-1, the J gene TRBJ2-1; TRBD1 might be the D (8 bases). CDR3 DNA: TGTGCCAGCAGTAACAGGGGGGGGATCGATGAGCAGTTCTTC. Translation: CASSNRGGIDEQFF.